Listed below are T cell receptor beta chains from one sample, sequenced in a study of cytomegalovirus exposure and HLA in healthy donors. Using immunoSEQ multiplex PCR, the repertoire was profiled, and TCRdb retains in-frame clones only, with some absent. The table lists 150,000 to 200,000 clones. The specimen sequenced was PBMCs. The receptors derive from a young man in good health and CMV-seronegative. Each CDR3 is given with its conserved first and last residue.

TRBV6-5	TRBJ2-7	CASGELKNYEQYF
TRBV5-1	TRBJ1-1	CASSPRTGESEAFF
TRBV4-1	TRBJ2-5	CASSQGPSQETQYF
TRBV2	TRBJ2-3	CASRVGGTDTQYF
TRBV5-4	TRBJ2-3	CASRKGGVSTDTQYF
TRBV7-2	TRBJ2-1	CASSSDSHEQFF
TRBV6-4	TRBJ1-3	CASSAVAGSGNTIYF
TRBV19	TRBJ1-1	CASSSIRRNTEAFF
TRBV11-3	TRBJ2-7	CASRSRQGGNEQYF
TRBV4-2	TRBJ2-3	CASSHTRAGGPSDTQYF
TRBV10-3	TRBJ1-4	CAISPVTRYVCEKLFF
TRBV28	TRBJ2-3	CASSSPGGGTDTQYF
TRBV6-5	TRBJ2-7	CASSYSARTYEQYF
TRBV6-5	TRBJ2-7	CASSYTGLAVYEQYF
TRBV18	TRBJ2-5	CASSLAGGQETQYF
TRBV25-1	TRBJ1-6	CASSVTGGNSPLHF
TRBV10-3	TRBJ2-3	CAIRGQGQTDTQYF
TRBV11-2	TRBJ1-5	CASSPGIINQPQHF
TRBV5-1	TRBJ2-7	CASSPLIAGDDEQYF
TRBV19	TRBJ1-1	CASSGGKTAFMNTEAFF
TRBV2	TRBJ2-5	CASSAIETQYF
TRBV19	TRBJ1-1	CASSITGDTEAFF
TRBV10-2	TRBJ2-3	CASSGGSGRGNTQYF
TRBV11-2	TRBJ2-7	CASSLEWMYDSSYEQYF
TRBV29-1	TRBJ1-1	CSVGTGGTEAFF
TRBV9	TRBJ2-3	CASSAPERGTTTDTQYF
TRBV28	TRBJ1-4	CASSASDRGVTNEKLFF
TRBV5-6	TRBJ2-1	CASSRDRAYNEQFF
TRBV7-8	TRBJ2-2	CASSLGSREIIGELFF
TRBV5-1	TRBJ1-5	CASSFQGGVNQPQHF
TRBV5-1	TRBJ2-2	CASSFGTVNTGELFF
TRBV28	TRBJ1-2	CASSPPNYGYTF
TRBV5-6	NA	CASSLGQGRYEQYF
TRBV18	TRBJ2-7	CASSRLPGQEAYEQYF
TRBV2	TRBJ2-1	CASSGTTYNEQFF
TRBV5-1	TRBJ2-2	CASRQTQGRTGELFF
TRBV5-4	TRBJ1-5	CASSLGQDQPQHF
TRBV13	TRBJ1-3	CASSLMASTGNTIYF
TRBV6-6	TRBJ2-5	CASSLGQAQETQYF
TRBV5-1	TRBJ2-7	CASSEAAFSYEQYF
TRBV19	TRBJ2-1	CASKSERESHNEQFF
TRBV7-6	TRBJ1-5	CASSRQDGFNQPQHF
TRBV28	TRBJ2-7	CASSGWWGQGGYEQYF
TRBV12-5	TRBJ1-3	CASGYTGESGNTIYF
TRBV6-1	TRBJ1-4	CASRPGWEKLFF
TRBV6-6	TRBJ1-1	CASIPGQGAATEAFF
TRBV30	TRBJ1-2	CAWSSRVQTLSRLVHTF
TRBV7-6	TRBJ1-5	CASSLLTGRNQPQHF
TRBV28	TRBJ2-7	CASSSQGPPTYEQYF
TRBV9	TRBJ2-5	CASSFSPGRGSGETQYF
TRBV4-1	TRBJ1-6	CASSHSGTAYSPLHF
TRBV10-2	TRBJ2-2	CASSFPKPGELFF
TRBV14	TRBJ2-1	CASSQELSSGRNEQFF
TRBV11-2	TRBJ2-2	CASQRGVAPAGELFF